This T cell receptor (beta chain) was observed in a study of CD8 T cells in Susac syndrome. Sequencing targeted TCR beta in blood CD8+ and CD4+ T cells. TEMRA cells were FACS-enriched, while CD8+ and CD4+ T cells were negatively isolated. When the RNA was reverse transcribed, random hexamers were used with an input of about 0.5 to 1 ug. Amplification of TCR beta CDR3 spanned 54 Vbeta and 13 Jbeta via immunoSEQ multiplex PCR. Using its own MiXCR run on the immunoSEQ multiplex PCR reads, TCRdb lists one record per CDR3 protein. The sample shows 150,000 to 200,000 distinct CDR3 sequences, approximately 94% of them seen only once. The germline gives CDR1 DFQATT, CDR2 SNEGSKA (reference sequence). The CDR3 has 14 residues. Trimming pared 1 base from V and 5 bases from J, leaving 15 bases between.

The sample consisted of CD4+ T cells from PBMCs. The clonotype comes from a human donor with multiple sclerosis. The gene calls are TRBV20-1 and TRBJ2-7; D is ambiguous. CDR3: CSARARPSSNEQYF. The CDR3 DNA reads TGCAGTGCTAGAGCCCGACCCTCCAGCAACGAGCAGTACTTC.